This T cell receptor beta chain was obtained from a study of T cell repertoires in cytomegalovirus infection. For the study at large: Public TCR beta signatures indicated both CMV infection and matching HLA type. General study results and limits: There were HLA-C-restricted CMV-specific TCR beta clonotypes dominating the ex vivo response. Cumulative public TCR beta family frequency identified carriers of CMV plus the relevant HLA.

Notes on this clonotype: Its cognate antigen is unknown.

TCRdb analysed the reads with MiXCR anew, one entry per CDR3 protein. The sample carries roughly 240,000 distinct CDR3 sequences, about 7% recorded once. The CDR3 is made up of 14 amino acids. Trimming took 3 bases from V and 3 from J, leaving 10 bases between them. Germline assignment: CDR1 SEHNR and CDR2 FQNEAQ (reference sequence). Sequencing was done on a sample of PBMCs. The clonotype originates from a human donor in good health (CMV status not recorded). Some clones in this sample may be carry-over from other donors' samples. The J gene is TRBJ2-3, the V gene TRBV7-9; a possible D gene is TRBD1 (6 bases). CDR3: CASSFDRYTDTQYF. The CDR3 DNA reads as TGTGCCAGCAGCTTCGACAGGTATACAGATACGCAGTATTTT.